Detailed here is one TCR beta chain. The CDR3 is 12 amino acids. The V and J ends lost 8 bases and 4 bases respectively, with 14 bases between them. CDR1 and CDR2 (germline): SQVTM, ANQGSEA. How the authors handled the data: Amplification from reference gene primers served as the basis for estimated nucleated cell counts. The data were produced by immunoSEQ multiplex PCR, yet TCRdb's version contains in-frame clones alone and is incomplete. V and J calls and clone size are as listed in that table; D and trimming were resolved from the DNA. The sample carries some 250,000 clones, approximately 80% recorded once. The sample originates from a study of blood T cell repertoires in COVID-19. The wider study: Acute-phase and convalescent COVID-19 samples originated in the United States, Italy and Spain. T cells, B-cell-depleted T cells, or PBMCs supplied cDNA or gDNA.

The sequenced sample consisted of peripheral blood. This chain links TRBV29-1 with TRBJ2-5; a weak D match, TRBD1 (5 bases). This receptor was identified in a woman aged 80 or older with acute or convalescent COVID-19. The CDR3: CSLTTGRETQYF. The CDR3 DNA follows: TGCAGCCTCACCACAGGTAGAGAGACCCAGTACTTC.